Listed below are T cell receptor beta chains from one sample, sequenced in a study of blood T cell repertoires in COVID-19. TCRdb's table, derived via immunoSEQ multiplex PCR, lists solely in-frame clones and lacks some. The table shows approximately 170,000 clones, with 65% to 85% occurring only once. The sequenced sample was PBMCs or T cells enriched from blood (not recorded which). The receptor set was obtained from a woman aged 45-65 years in a cohort exposed to, infected with or recovered from COVID-19 (not recorded which). Each CDR3 is given with its conserved first and last residue. The D gene is left open where the match is weak. Size values are once, few and many counts, or a class for expanded clones, and some rows have none.

J gene,V gene,D gene,clone size,CDR3 DNA,CDR3 protein
TRBJ2-7,TRBV4-1,.,once,TGCGCCAGCAGCCACTCAGGCTCCGAGCAGTACTTC,CASSHSGSEQYF
TRBJ2-7,TRBV4-3,.,.,TGCGCCAGCAGCCTCGGACACCCGAGAGGAGAGCAGTACTTC,CASSLGHPRGEQYF
TRBJ2-5,TRBV7-2,.,.,TGTGCCAGCAGCTGGAGCGGGCATAAAGAGACCCAGTACTTC,CASSWSGHKETQYF
TRBJ2-2,TRBV5-1,.,.,TGCGCCAGCAGCCCTAATGGCGCTGGGGCGGGAGGGGAGCTGTTTTTT,CASSPNGAGAGGELFF
TRBJ1-4,TRBV3-1/TRBV3-2,.,once,TGTGCCAGCAGCCCTCAACAGGGCACTAATGAAAAACTGTTTTTT,CASSPQQGTNEKLFF
TRBJ2-1,TRBV7-2,.,once,TGTGCCAGCAGCCTGGGGGCCAGTTACAATGAGCAGTTCTTC,CASSLGASYNEQFF
TRBJ1-2,TRBV30,.,.,TGTGCCTGGAGTGATCAGGCTCACCACACCTTC,CAWSDQAHHTF
TRBJ1-5,TRBV25-1,.,.,TGTGCCAGCAGTGGGCAGGGTGACCAGCCCCAGCATTTT,CASSGQGDQPQHF
TRBJ1-1,TRBV5-6,.,.,TGTGCCAGCAGCATCCGGGGATCTGAAGCTTTCTTT,CASSIRGSEAFF
TRBJ2-3,TRBV7-2,TRBD1,.,TGTGCCAGCAGCTTGGGACAGGGAATCACAGATACGCAGTATTTT,CASSLGQGITDTQYF
TRBJ1-6,TRBV3-1/TRBV3-2,.,.,TGTGCCAGCAGCCAAGATTGGGACACCAATTCACCCCTCCACTTT,CASSQDWDTNSPLHF
TRBJ1-5,TRBV19,.,.,TGTGCCAGTAGTACGGAACGGGGTCAGCCCCAGCATTTT,CASSTERGQPQHF
TRBJ2-7,TRBV6-5,.,.,TGTGCCAGCAGTTACGTGGGGGCTGCCACCTACGAGCAGTACTTC,CASSYVGAATYEQYF
TRBJ2-5,TRBV7-9,TRBD2,.,TGTGCCAGCGCCCCCTCATCGGGGGCGGGGGGCTATAGTTTGGAGACCCAGTACTTC,CASAPSSGAGGYSLETQYF
TRBJ2-1,TRBV7-2,TRBD2,.,TGTGCCAGCAGCTCGGAGACTAGCGTAAGCTCCTACAATGAGCAGTTCTTC,CASSSETSVSSYNEQFF
TRBJ2-7,TRBV19,.,.,TGTGCCAGTAGTATGCAAGGCGGTGGTCGCTACGAGCAGTACTTC,CASSMQGGGRYEQYF
TRBJ1-4,TRBV3-1/TRBV3-2,.,.,TGTGCCAGCAGCCAAGGTTCGACAGCCGCAACTAATGAAAAACTGTTTTTT,CASSQGSTAATNEKLFF
TRBJ2-3,TRBV6-1,.,.,TGTGCCAGCAGTGAAGGGGGGCCCCCGGATACGCAGTATTTT,CASSEGGPPDTQYF
TRBJ1-2,TRBV2,.,.,TGTGCCAGCAGGGACAATAACTATGGCTACACCTTC,CASRDNNYGYTF
TRBJ2-3,TRBV18,TRBD2,.,TGTGCCAGCTCACCCCCGGGACTAGCGGGGGGTGATACGCAGTATTTT,CASSPPGLAGGDTQYF
TRBJ1-5,TRBV19,TRBD1,once,TGTGCCAGTAGTATTTCAGGGGGATGGAGCAATCAGCCCCAGCATTTT,CASSISGGWSNQPQHF
TRBJ2-7,TRBV19,.,.,TGTGCCAGTAGTTCTATCCTCCGGGAGCCAACCTACGAGCAGTACTTC,CASSSILREPTYEQYF
TRBJ2-1,TRBV29-1,.,.,TGCAGCGTTGAAGATCGGAAGGGACACCACAATGAGCAGTTCTTC,CSVEDRKGHHNEQFF
TRBJ2-3,TRBV20-1,.,.,TGCAGTGCTAGTGACAGATACACAGATACGCAGTATTTT,CSASDRYTDTQYF
TRBJ2-1,TRBV10-3,TRBD1,.,TGTGCCATCGGAAGGGCCCAGGGGGCTGGAGACAATGAGCAGTTCTTC,CAIGRAQGAGDNEQFF
TRBJ2-5,TRBV14,.,.,TGTGCCAGCAGCCCAATAGGGGGTAAAGAGACCCAGTACTTC,CASSPIGGKETQYF
TRBJ2-3,TRBV30,TRBD2,few,TGTGCCTGGAAGCCGATGGTTCGGAGAGTAGCGGGAGGACAGACAGATACGCAGTATTTT,CAWKPMVRRVAGGQTDTQYF
TRBJ2-7,TRBV6-5,TRBD2,.,TGTGCCAGCAGTTACTCGTTCCTAGCGGAGTACGAGCAGTACTTC,CASSYSFLAEYEQYF
TRBJ2-1,TRBV24-1,TRBD2,.,TGTGCCACCAGTGATTTGCGGGGGGGAGAGAATGAGCAGTTCTTC,CATSDLRGGENEQFF
TRBJ2-5,TRBV28,.,.,TGTGCCAGCAGTTTTGGGGGCGGGGGACAAGAGACCCAGTACTTC,CASSFGGGGQETQYF
TRBJ2-3,TRBV4-3,.,.,TGCGCCAGCAGCCGATTACTAGCCGCAGATACGCAGTATTTT,CASSRLLAADTQYF
TRBJ2-7,TRBV5-1,TRBD1,.,TGCGCCAGCAGCCCCGGGACAGGGAGGAGCTCCTACGAGCAGTACTTC,CASSPGTGRSSYEQYF
TRBJ2-7,TRBV7-3,TRBD2,few,TGTGCCAGCAGCCTGGTGACTAGCGGCGAGCAGTACTTC,CASSLVTSGEQYF
TRBJ1-1,TRBV9,TRBD1,.,TGTGCCAGCAGCACCCGGGACAGGGACGGTACTGAAGCTTTCTTT,CASSTRDRDGTEAFF
TRBJ1-1,TRBV3-1/TRBV3-2,TRBD1,.,TGTGCCAGCAGCCCGATTCAGACAGGGCTAGGTGGGACTGAAGCTTTCTTT,CASSPIQTGLGGTEAFF
TRBJ1-1,TRBV2,.,.,TGTGCCAGCAGTCAGAATCCCTCTAGGCGGGAAATCACTGAAGCTTTCTTT,CASSQNPSRREITEAFF
TRBJ1-3,TRBV9,.,once,TGTGCCAGCAGCCCCGGGTCTTACTCTGGAAACACCATATATTTT,CASSPGSYSGNTIYF
TRBJ2-5,TRBV7-2,.,.,TGTGCCAGCAGCTTAGCCGCAGGAGGAGAGACCCAGTACTTC,CASSLAAGGETQYF
TRBJ2-7,TRBV3-1/TRBV3-2,TRBD1,.,TGTGCCAGCAGCCAAGAGACAGGGCAGTTCCACGAGCAGTACTTC,CASSQETGQFHEQYF
TRBJ1-3,TRBV6-5,TRBD1,.,TGTGCCAGCATTGGTGCAACAGGGGCTGGAAACACCATATATTTT,CASIGATGAGNTIYF
TRBJ1-5,TRBV7-2,.,.,TGTGCCAGCAGCTTGTCCCCTAATCAGCCCCAGCATTTT,CASSLSPNQPQHF
TRBJ2-3,TRBV6-1,.,.,TGTGCCAGCAGTGAAGTGGGCCCCAGGTCAGATACGCAGTATTTT,CASSEVGPRSDTQYF
TRBJ2-1,TRBV6-2/TRBV6-3,.,.,TGTGCCAGCAGTTACAACCCAGGGTATATCGAGCAGTTCTTC,CASSYNPGYIEQFF
TRBJ1-4,TRBV7-7,TRBD1,.,TGTGCTAGCAGCCCAGACAGGGGGGCCAATGAAAAACTGTTTTTT,CASSPDRGANEKLFF
TRBJ2-3,TRBV23-1,TRBD2,.,TGCGCCAACTCTAAGGAGCGGGGCTCTAGCACAGATACGCAGTATTTT,CANSKERGSSTDTQYF
TRBJ1-5,TRBV7-9,TRBD1,.,TGTGCCAGCAGCTTAGTAGACAGGGATCAGCCCCAGCATTTT,CASSLVDRDQPQHF
TRBJ2-1,TRBV5-1,TRBD2,.,TGCGCCAGCAGTTTGGGTGGGACTACCTACAATGAGCAGTTCTTC,CASSLGGTTYNEQFF
TRBJ2-7,TRBV13,TRBD1,.,TGTGCCAGCGGGTTACAGGGGGACTTTATATACGAGCAGTACTTC,CASGLQGDFIYEQYF
TRBJ1-5,TRBV28,.,.,TGTGCCAGCAGTTTACCAGGGCCGCGCAATCAGCCCCAGCATTTT,CASSLPGPRNQPQHF
TRBJ2-1,TRBV12-5,TRBD2,.,TGTGCTAGTGGTATACTAGCGGGGGAGTACAATGAGCAGTTCTTC,CASGILAGEYNEQFF
TRBJ2-5,TRBV25-1,.,.,TGTGCCAGCAAAGGGTGGAGGGGACAAGAGACCCAGTACTTC,CASKGWRGQETQYF